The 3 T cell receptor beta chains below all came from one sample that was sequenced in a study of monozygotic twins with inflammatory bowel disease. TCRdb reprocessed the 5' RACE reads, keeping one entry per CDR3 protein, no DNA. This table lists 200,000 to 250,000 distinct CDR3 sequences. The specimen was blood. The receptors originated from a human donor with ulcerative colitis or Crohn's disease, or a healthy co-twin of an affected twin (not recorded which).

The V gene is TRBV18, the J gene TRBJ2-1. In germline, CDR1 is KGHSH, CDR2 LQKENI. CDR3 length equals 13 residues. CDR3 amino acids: CASSPDLYGEQFF.

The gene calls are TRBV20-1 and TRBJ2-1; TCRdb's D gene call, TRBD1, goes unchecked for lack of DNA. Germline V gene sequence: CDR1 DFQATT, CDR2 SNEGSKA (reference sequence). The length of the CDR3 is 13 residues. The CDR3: CSAVPGSRDEQFF.

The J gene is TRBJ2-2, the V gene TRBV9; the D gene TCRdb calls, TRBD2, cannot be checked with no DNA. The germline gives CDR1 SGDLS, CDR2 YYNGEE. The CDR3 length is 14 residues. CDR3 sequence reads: CASSVGAYTGELFF.